Following are 16 T cell receptor beta chains from one sample sequenced in a study of T cells in localized non-small cell lung cancer. Produced via immunoSEQ multiplex PCR; TCRdb's table is partial and in-frame only. The sample contains over 10,000 clones, around 80% of which appear only once. The sample consisted of peripheral blood, taken before any cancer treatment. These receptors were obtained from a male donor older than 55 with stage I lung adenocarcinoma.

The chain links TRBV5-1 to TRBJ2-5; 7 bases match TRBD1. The germline V gene has CDR1 SGHRS and CDR2 YFSETQ. Germline trimming cut 4 bases from V and 4 bases from J; bases unmatched to any gene: 7. The length of the CDR3 is 14 residues. CDR3 protein: CASSPATGRETQYF. The CDR3 region has the DNA TGCGCCAGCAGCCCTGCGACAGGGAGAGAGACCCAGTACTTC.

The V call is TRBV27, the J call TRBJ2-6; tentatively, D is TRBD1 or TRBD2 (5 bases each). Between the trimmed V and J ends, which lost 6 bases and 0 bases, there was a span of 12 bases. Germline V gene lookup returns CDR1 MNHEY and CDR2 SMNVEV (reference sequence). This CDR3 contains 16 residues. The CDR3 protein is CASSLEGNSGANVLTF. In DNA form, the CDR3 reads TGTGCCAGCAGCCTCGAGGGGAACTCTGGGGCCAACGTCCTGACTTTC.

The rearrangement joins TRBV28 to TRBJ1-4; 8 positions match TRBD1. With 5 bases clipped from V and 14 bases from J, the junction kept 4 bases outside the gene matches. The CDR3 runs to 11 residues. Germline values: CDR1 MDHEN, CDR2 SYDVKM. The CDR3 region has the DNA TGTGCCAGCAGTCTGACAGGGGTCCTGTTTTTT. This translates into CASSLTGVLFF. The whole variable domain, remainder taken from reference TRBV28 and TRBJ1-4, is DVKVTQSSRYLVKRTGEKVFLECVQDMDHENMFWYRQDPGLGLRLIYFSYDVKMKEKGDIPEGYSVSREKKERFSLILESASTNQTSMYLCASSLTGVLFFGSGTQLSVL.

This rearrangement joins TRBV2 to TRBJ2-7; D is uncertain. Germline-derived CDR1 and CDR2 are SNHLY and FYNNEI. The length of the CDR3 is 12 residues. V was cut by 7 bases and J by 2 bases, with 9 bases left in between. The CDR3 DNA sequence: TGTGCCAGCACTGTGAGGACCTACGAGCAGTACTTC. It codes for CASTVRTYEQYF.

The chain employs TRBV28 and TRBJ2-3, with 12 bases fitting TRBD2. With 1 base clipped from V and 2 bases from J, the junction kept 13 bases outside the gene matches. The CDR3 extends over 20 amino acids. Germline lookup yields CDR1 MDHEN and CDR2 SYDVKM. The CDR3 loop is CASSLSVRTTSGRHTDTQYF. The CDR3 DNA reads as TGTGCCAGCAGTTTATCGGTCCGGACGACTAGCGGGAGACACACAGATACGCAGTATTTT.

This sequence joins TRBV28 and TRBJ1-3, with 8 bases matching TRBD1. Per germline, CDR1 MDHEN and CDR2 SYDVKM. V was pared by 5 bases and J by 4 bases, with 4 bases of the junction left unmatched. The CDR3 is 14 residues long. For the CDR3, the DNA is TGTGCCAGCAGTCCAGGGGGCACAGGAAACACCATATATTTT. Amino acids: CASSPGGTGNTIYF.

This clone showed up just a few times. The CDR3 protein is CASSLVGQGWVNVLTF. The CDR3 coding sequence is TGTGCCAGCAGCTTGGTAGGACAGGGTTGGGTCAACGTCCTGACTTTC. The genes are TRBV5-6 and TRBJ2-6; the match to TRBD1 covers 8 bases. CDR3 length: 16 residues. The V and J ends lost 0 bases and 9 bases, in that order; junction bases with no gene match: 8. The V gene's germline CDR1 is SGHDT and CDR2 YYEEEE.

This clone was recorded only once. This sequence joins TRBV29-1 and TRBJ2-5, with D unresolved. The CDR3 consists of 12 residues. Looked up from germline, CDR1 is SQVTM and CDR2 is ANQGSEA. Trimming stripped 5 bases from V and 2 bases from J, with 9 bases between. The CDR3 nucleotides are TGCAGCGTTTTGGCCTTACAAGAGACCCAGTACTTC. Translated: CSVLALQETQYF.

This chain uses TRBV7-8 with TRBJ2-4; 10 positions agree with TRBD2. From germline, CDR1 is SGHVS and CDR2 FQNEAQ. V was pared by 2 bases and J by 0 bases, with 7 bases of the junction left unmatched. The CDR3 spans 18 residues. DNA for the CDR3: TGTGCCAGCAGCTTACCGCGTCGACTAGCGGGAGCCAAAAACATTCAGTACTTC. Translated, it gives CASSLPRRLAGAKNIQYF. Variable domain in full (rest from reference TRBV7-8 and TRBJ2-4): GAGVSQSPRYKVAKRGQDVALRCDPISGHVSLFWYQQALGQGPEFLTYFQNEAQLDKSGLPSDRFFAERPEGSVSTLKIQRTQQEDSAVYLCASSLPRRLAGAKNIQYFGAGTRLSVL.

The V gene is TRBV28, the J gene TRBJ2-1; 7 nucleotides align to TRBD2. CDR1 is MDHEN, CDR2 SYDVKM, per germline. V lost 6 bases to trimming and J lost 3 bases; unmatched junction nucleotides: 8. CDR3 size: 15 residues. CDR3 region: CASSDGGGSYNEQFF. In DNA, the CDR3 is TGTGCCAGCAGCGATGGAGGCGGGAGCTACAATGAGCAGTTCTTC.

The V gene is TRBV28, the J gene TRBJ1-1; TRBD1 matches at 7 bases. This CDR3 is built from 15 residues. With 5 bases clipped from V and 6 bases from J, the junction kept 12 bases outside the gene matches. CDR1 and CDR2 from the germline V gene are MDHEN and SYDVKM. Written as DNA, the CDR3 is TGTGCCAGCAGTCCCAACATAGGAGGGGGCCCTGAAGCTTTCTTT. Translated: CASSPNIGGGPEAFF.

J is TRBJ1-1 and V is TRBV19; 10 bases fit TRBD1. Looked up from germline, CDR1 is LNHDA and CDR2 is SQIVND (reference sequence). V was clipped by 5 bases and J by 1 base; unmatched bases: 10. The CDR3 sequence is 17 residues long. The CDR3 coding sequence is TGTGCCAGTAGTGAGACCGGGACAGGGGCCAAGAACACTGAAGCTTTCTTT. Amino acids: CASSETGTGAKNTEAFF.

The rearrangement uses TRBV7-3 and TRBJ2-3; D may be TRBD2 (6 bases). The length of the CDR3 is 15 residues. V was clipped by 3 bases and J by 1 base, with 11 bases between them. Per the germline V gene, CDR1 is SGHTA and CDR2 is FQGTGA. CDR3 nucleotides: TGTGCCAGCAGCTTGACGGGAGTGGGCACAGATACGCAGTATTTT. Encoded protein: CASSLTGVGTDTQYF.

The rearrangement links TRBV2 to TRBJ1-2, with no clear D. The CDR3 covers 12 residues. Germline CDR1 and CDR2: SNHLY and FYNNEI. The V end was cut by 8 bases, the J end by 6 bases, with 13 bases between. The DNA of the CDR3 is TGTGCCAGCCGGGGAGAGGAGAATGGCTACACCTTC. Translation: CASRGEENGYTF.

This chain uses TRBV6-1 with TRBJ2-7; D not certain. Deletions cut 0 bases from V and 6 bases from J, with 9 bases between. Germline CDR1 MNHNS, CDR2 SASEGT. The CDR3 totals 13 residues. CDR3 in DNA: TGTGCCAGCAGTGAAGCGCTTCGGTCCGAGCAGTACTTC. Amino acid sequence: CASSEALRSEQYF.

This rearrangement joins TRBV11-2 to TRBJ2-3; 7 positions match TRBD1. Germline V lookup: CDR1 SGHAT, CDR2 FQNNGV. With V trimmed by 7 bases and J by 0 bases, 10 bases remained unmatched. This CDR3 has 16 amino acids. The CDR3 DNA sequence: TGTGCCAGCACCACGGGGCGGACAGGTAGCACAGATACGCAGTATTTT. Translated, it gives CASTTGRTGSTDTQYF.